The clone carrying this T cell receptor (beta chain) appeared a few times. Antigen specificity is unknown. This sample was included in a study of cytomegalovirus exposure and HLA in healthy donors. Whole-study results and caveats: Specificity for CMV antigens was confirmed in vitro for three of the CMV-associated chains. Many donors shared some public TCRs, even though most TCR sequences were rare.

Generated by immunoSEQ multiplex PCR, the TCRdb table keeps only in-frame clones and is missing some. This sample yields roughly 70,000 clones, of which 70% to 90% are seen a single time; 3% to 4% belongs to the top ten. The germline gives CDR1 SNHLY, CDR2 FYNNEI. The junction had 12 bases not matched to a gene; V was cut back by 0 bases and J by 4 bases. The CDR3 runs 18 residues. The gene calls are TRBV2 and TRBJ2-7; the match to TRBD2 covers 10 bases. Sequenced sample: PBMCs. This receptor was taken from a woman under 30 in good health and CMV-seropositive. The chain's CDR3 is CASSEAEFSGRHQYEQYF. The CDR3 coding sequence is TGTGCCAGCAGTGAAGCGGAGTTTAGCGGGAGGCATCAATACGAGCAGTACTTC.